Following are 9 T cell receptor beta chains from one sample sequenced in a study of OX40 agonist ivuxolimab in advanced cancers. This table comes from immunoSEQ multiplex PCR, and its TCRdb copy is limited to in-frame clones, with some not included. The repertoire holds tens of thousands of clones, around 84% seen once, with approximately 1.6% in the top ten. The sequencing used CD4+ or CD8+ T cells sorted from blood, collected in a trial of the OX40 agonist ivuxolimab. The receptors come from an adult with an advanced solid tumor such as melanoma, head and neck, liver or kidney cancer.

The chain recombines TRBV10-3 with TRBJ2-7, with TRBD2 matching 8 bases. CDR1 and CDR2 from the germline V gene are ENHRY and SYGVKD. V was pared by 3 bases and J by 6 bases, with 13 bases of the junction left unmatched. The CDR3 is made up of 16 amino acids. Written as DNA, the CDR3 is TGTGCCATCAGTGATGGGACGGGAGGGGATTACGGCGAGCAGTACTTC. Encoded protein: CAISDGTGGDYGEQYF.

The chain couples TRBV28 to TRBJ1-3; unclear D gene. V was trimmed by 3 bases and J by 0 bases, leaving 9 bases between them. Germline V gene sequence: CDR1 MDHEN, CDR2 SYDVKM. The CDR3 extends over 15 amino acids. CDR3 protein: CASSFPAASGNTIYF. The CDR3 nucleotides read TGTGCCAGCAGTTTCCCGGCAGCCTCTGGAAACACCATATATTTT.

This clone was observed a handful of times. The CDR3 nucleotides read TGTGCCAGCAGCCAAGAACCGGGGGAGTGGAATGAGCAGTTCTTC. Protein product: CASSQEPGEWNEQFF. The J gene is TRBJ2-1, the V gene TRBV4-2; D might be TRBD2 (6 bases). Germline V gene sequence: CDR1 LGHNA, CDR2 YNFKEQ. V shed 0 bases and J shed 7 bases, with 13 bases lying between them. CDR3 size: 15 residues.

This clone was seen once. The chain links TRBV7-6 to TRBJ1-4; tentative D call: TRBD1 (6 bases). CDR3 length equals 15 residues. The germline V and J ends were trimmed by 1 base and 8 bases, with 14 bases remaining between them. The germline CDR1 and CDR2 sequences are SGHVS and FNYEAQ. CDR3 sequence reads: CASSLGGADTEKLFF. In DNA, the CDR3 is TGTGCCAGCAGCTTAGGGGGGGCGGATACGGAAAAACTGTTTTTT. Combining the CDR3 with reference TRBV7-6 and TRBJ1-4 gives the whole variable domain GAGVSQSPRYKVTKRGQDVALRCDPISGHVSLYWYRQALGQGPEFLTYFNYEAQQDKSGLPNDRFSAERPEGSISTLTIQRTEQRDSAMYRCASSLGGADTEKLFFGSGTQLSVL.

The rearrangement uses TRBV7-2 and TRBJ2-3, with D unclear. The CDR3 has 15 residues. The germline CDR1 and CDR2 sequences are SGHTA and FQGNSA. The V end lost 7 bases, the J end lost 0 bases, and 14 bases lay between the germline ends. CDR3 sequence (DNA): TGTGCCAGCACCTTTAACATGGCTAGCACAGATACGCAGTATTTT. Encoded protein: CASTFNMASTDTQYF.

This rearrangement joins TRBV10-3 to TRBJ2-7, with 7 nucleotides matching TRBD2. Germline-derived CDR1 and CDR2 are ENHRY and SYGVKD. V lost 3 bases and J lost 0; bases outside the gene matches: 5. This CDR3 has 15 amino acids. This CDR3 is CAISDVRESSYEQYF. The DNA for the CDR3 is TGTGCCATCAGTGACGTGCGGGAGAGCTCCTACGAGCAGTACTTC.

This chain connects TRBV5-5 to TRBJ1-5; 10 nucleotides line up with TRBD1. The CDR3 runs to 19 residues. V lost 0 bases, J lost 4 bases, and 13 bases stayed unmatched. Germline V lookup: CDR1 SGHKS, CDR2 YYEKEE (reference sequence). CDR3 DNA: TGTGCCAGCAGCTTGGAGGTCGGGACAGGGGTTTTCGGGAATCAGCCCCAGCATTTT. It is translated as CASSLEVGTGVFGNQPQHF.

The CDR3 DNA is TGTGCCAGCAGCCCCCCTTCAGCCAGGACTTTAGCCAAAAACATTCAGTACTTC. As protein: CASSPPSARTLAKNIQYF. The V call is TRBV7-2, the J call TRBJ2-4; D is possibly TRBD2 (5 bases). Trimming shortened V by 5 bases and J by 0 bases, and 20 bases separated the two germline ends. The CDR3 loop spans 18 amino acids. Germline assignment: CDR1 SGHTA and CDR2 FQGNSA.

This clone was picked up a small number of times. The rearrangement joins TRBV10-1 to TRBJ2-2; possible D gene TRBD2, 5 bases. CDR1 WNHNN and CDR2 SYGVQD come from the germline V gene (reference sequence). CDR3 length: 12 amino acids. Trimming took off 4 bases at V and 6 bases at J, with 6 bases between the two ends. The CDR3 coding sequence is TGCGCCAGCAGTGCCGGGGCCGGGGAGCTGTTTTTT. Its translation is CASSAGAGELFF.